Listed here are 5 T cell receptor beta chains from one sample, sequenced in a study of cytomegalovirus exposure and HLA in healthy donors. PCR was performed using 60 Vbeta and 13 Jbeta primers. Method: immunoSEQ multiplex PCR; TCRdb's copy keeps in-frame clones and lacks some. The sample yields about 140,000 clones, 68% seen once. The specimen sequenced was PBMCs. The receptor source for this set is a man in his sixties in good health and CMV-seronegative.

The J gene is TRBJ2-7, the V gene TRBV28, with D tentatively TRBD2 (6 bases). CDR1 MDHEN and CDR2 SYDVKM come from the germline V gene. V was clipped by 3 bases and J by 3 bases, with 12 bases between them. This CDR3 is 14 amino acids long. The CDR3: CASSFSGLYYEQYF. The CDR3 coding sequence is TGTGCCAGCAGTTTTTCGGGACTGTACTACGAGCAGTACTTC.

This CDR3 is CASRTLPGQGGYTF. The CDR3 DNA sequence: TGCGCCAGCAGAACCTTACCGGGACAGGGAGGCTACACCTTC. This chain connects TRBV5-1 to TRBJ1-2; 9 bases are a match to TRBD1. With V trimmed by 5 bases and J by 8 bases, 10 bases remained unmatched. The germline V gene encodes CDR1 SGHRS and CDR2 YFSETQ. The CDR3 totals 14 residues.

The genes are TRBV27 and TRBJ2-5; 10 positions agree with TRBD1. The V and J ends lost 2 bases and 5 bases, in that order; junction bases with no gene match: 17. Germline V gene sequence: CDR1 MNHEY, CDR2 SMNVEV (reference sequence). CDR3 length: 19 residues. The CDR3 bases are TGTGCCAGCAGTTTAGTTAGGCCGGGGACAGGGGAAGCCCATGAGACCCAGTACTTC. This gives the protein CASSLVRPGTGEAHETQYF.

This rearrangement joins TRBV19 to TRBJ2-2; 7 nucleotides align to TRBD2. The ends lost 9 bases at V and 0 bases at J; junction bases unmatched: 4. This CDR3 is built from 14 residues. Germline-derived CDR1 and CDR2 are LNHDA and SQIVND (reference sequence). The CDR3: CASGLDTNTGELFF. The CDR3 nucleotides read TGTGCCAGCGGACTAGACACGAACACCGGGGAGCTGTTTTTT.

The table lists this clone with a few counts. CDR3 protein: CASSEYPQSNTGELFF. The CDR3, as DNA: TGTGCCAGCAGTGAATACCCCCAGTCAAACACCGGGGAGCTGTTTTTT. The V call is TRBV25-1, the J call TRBJ2-2; D unclear. Per the germline V gene, CDR1 is MGHDK and CDR2 is SYGVNS. This CDR3 has 16 amino acids. V was cut by 0 bases and J by 2 bases, with 10 bases left in between. Full variable domain (outside the CDR3, taken from reference TRBV25-1 and TRBJ2-2): EADIYQTPRYLVIGTGKKITLECSQTMGHDKMYWYQQDPGMELHLIHYSYGVNSTEKGDLSSESTVSRIRTEHFPLTLESARPSHTSQYLCASSEYPQSNTGELFFGEGSRLTVL.